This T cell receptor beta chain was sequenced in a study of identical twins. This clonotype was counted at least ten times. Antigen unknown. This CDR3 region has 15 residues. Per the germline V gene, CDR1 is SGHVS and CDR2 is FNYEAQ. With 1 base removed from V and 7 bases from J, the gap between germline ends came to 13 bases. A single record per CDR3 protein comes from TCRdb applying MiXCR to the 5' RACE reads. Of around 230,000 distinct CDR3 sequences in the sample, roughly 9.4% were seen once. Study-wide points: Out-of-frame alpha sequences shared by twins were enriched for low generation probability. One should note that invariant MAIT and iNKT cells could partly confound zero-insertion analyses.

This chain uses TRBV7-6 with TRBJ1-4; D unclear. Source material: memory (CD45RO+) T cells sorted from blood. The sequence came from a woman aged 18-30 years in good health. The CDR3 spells CASSLGAIPSEKLFF. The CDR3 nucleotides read TGTGCCAGCAGCTTAGGGGCCATACCGAGTGAAAAACTGTTTTTT.